This section outlines one T cell receptor beta chain sequence together with its context. This record comes from a study of blood T cell repertoires in COVID-19. About the study: Collection of acute and convalescent COVID-19 samples took place in the United States, Italy and Spain. T cells, B-cell-depleted T cells, or PBMCs supplied cDNA or gDNA.

V was cut by 5 bases and J by 0 bases, with 9 bases left in between. The germline V gene has CDR1 SGHRS and CDR2 YFSETQ. This CDR3 spans 14 amino acids. Some clones are missing from TCRdb's copy, which holds only in-frame ones; the method was immunoSEQ multiplex PCR. The sample records about 190,000 clones, approximately 91% being singletons. Sequenced: peripheral blood. The sequence derives from a young man with acute or convalescent COVID-19. J is TRBJ1-3 and V is TRBV5-1; D gene unclear. CDR3 sequence: CASSAGSSGNTIYF. The CDR3 nucleotides are TGCGCCAGCAGTGCAGGATCCTCTGGAAACACCATATATTTT.